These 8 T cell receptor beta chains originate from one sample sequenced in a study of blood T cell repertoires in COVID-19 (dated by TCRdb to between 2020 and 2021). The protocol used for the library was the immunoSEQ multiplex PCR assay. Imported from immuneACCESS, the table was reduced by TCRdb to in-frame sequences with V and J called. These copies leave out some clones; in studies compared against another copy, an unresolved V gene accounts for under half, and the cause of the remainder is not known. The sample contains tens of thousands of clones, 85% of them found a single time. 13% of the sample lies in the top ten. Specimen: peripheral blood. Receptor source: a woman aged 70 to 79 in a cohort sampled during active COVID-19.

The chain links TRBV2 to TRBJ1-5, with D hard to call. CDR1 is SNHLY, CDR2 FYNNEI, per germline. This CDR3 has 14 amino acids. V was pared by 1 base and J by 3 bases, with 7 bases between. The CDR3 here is CASSEGTPNQPQHF. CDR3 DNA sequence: TGTGCCAGCAGTGAAGGGACTCCCAATCAGCCCCAGCATTTT.

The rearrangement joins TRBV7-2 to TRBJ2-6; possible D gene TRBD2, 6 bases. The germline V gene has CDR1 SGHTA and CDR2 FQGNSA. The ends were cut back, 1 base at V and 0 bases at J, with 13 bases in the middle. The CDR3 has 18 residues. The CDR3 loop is CASSLDRGTLSGANVLTF. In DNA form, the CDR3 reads TGTGCCAGCAGCTTAGATCGGGGGACCCTCTCTGGGGCCAACGTCCTGACTTTC.

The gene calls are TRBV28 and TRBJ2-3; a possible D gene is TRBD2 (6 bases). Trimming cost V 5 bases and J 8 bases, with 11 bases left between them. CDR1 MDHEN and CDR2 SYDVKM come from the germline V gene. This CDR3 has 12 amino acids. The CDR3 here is CASSAGLRTQYF. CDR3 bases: TGTGCCAGCAGTGCGGGACTTCGTACGCAGTATTTT.

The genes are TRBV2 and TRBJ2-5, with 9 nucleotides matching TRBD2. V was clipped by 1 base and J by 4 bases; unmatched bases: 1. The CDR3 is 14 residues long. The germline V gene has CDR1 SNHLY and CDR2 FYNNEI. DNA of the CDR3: TGTGCCAGCAGTGAAGGCGGGAGGGCAGAGACCCAGTACTTC. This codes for CASSEGGRAETQYF.

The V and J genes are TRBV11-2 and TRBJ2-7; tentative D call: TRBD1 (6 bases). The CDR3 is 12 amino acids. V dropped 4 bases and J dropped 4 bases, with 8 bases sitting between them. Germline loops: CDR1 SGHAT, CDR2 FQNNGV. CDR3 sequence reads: CASSSQGYEQYF. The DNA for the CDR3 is TGTGCCAGCAGCTCACAGGGTTACGAGCAGTACTTC.

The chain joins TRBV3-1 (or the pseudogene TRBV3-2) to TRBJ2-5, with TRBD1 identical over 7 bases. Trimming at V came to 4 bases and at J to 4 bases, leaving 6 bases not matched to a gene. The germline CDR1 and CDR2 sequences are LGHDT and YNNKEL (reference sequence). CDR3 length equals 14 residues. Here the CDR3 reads CASSLSPGGETQYF. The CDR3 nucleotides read TGTGCCAGCAGCCTATCACCAGGGGGAGAGACCCAGTACTTC.

CDR3 protein: CATSPSGGGSYEQYF. The CDR3 bases are TGTGCCACCAGTCCGAGCGGAGGAGGCTCCTACGAGCAGTACTTC. V gene TRBV24-1 combines with J gene TRBJ2-7; D perhaps matches TRBD2 (5 bases). Germline values: CDR1 KGHDR, CDR2 SFDVKD. This CDR3 region has 15 residues. The V end lost 6 bases, the J end lost 0 bases, and 14 bases lay between the germline ends.

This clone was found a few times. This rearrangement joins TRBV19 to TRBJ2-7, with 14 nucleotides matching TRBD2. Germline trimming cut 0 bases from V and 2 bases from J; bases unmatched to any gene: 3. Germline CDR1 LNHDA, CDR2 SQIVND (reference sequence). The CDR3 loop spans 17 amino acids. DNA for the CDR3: TGTGCCAGTAGTATAGACGGACTAGCGGGAGGAACCTACGAGCAGTACTTC. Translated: CASSIDGLAGGTYEQYF.